Listed below are T cell receptor beta chains from one sample, sequenced in a study of OX40 agonist ivuxolimab in advanced cancers. TCRdb keeps only in-frame clones here, not all; method: immunoSEQ multiplex PCR. The sample yields under 75,000 clones, 65% to 90% seen once. The starting material was CD4+ or CD8+ T cells sorted from blood, obtained in a trial of the OX40 agonist ivuxolimab. These TCRs come from an adult with an advanced solid tumor such as melanoma, head and neck, liver or kidney cancer. Each CDR3 is given with its conserved first and last residue. The order of the fields is D gene, V gene, J gene, clone size, CDR3 protein, CDR3 DNA. A D gene is named only where the DNA matches it firmly. The size field is filled for only some rows; it gives once, few, many or a size class.

>-|TRBV7-8|TRBJ1-5|-
CASSGWTRTNQPQHF
TGTGCCAGCAGCGGATGGACACGGACCAATCAGCCCCAGCATTTT
>TRBD1|TRBV5-1|TRBJ2-3|-
CASSLEGDSSTDTQYF
TGCGCCAGCAGCTTGGAGGGGGACAGTAGCACAGATACGCAGTATTTT
>-|TRBV5-1|TRBJ2-2|-
CASGGQGRANTGELFF
TGCGCCAGCGGGGGTCAGGGACGAGCGAACACCGGGGAGCTGTTTTTT
>-|TRBV28|TRBJ2-2|-
CASTNRRGQRNTGELFF
TGTGCCAGCACCAATAGGCGGGGACAGAGGAACACCGGGGAGCTGTTTTTT
>-|TRBV7-3|TRBJ2-5|-
CASSFFGTPQETQYF
TGTGCCAGCAGCTTTTTTGGGACACCCCAAGAGACCCAGTACTTC
>-|TRBV6-1|TRBJ1-4|-
CASLQNEKLFF
TGTGCCAGCCTTCAGAATGAAAAACTGTTTTTT
>TRBD2|TRBV7-8|TRBJ2-3|-
CASSPTGGYTDTQYF
TGTGCCAGCAGCCCGACGGGAGGATACACAGATACGCAGTATTTT
>-|TRBV6-5|TRBJ1-3|-
CASSYSRGNTIYF
TGTGCCAGCAGTTACTCCCGAGGAAACACCATATATTTT
>-|TRBV15|TRBJ2-5|-
CATSRDRGRAETQYF
TGTGCCACCAGCAGAGATAGGGGGAGAGCGGAGACCCAGTACTTC
>-|TRBV5-6|TRBJ2-7|-
CASSTWGIPNYEQYF
TGTGCCAGCAGCACATGGGGGATACCCAACTACGAGCAGTACTTC
>-|TRBV10-3|TRBJ2-5|-
CAISVASQETQYF
TGTGCCATCAGTGTAGCGAGCCAAGAGACCCAGTACTTC
>TRBD2|TRBV9|TRBJ2-2|-
CASSYRDYATGELFF
TGTGCCAGCAGCTACCGGGACTACGCGACCGGGGAGCTGTTTTTT
>-|TRBV30|TRBJ1-3|few
CAWSYSGNTIYF
TGTGCCTGGAGTTACTCTGGAAACACCATATATTTT
>-|TRBV11-2|TRBJ2-6|few
CASSLLYGAGANVLTF
TGTGCCAGCAGCTTATTATATGGGGCTGGGGCCAACGTCCTGACTTTC
>-|TRBV2|TRBJ2-1|few
CASGGTLRYNEQFF
TGTGCCAGCGGGGGGACCCTTCGGTACAATGAGCAGTTCTTC
>TRBD1|TRBV7-8|TRBJ2-5|few
CASTTQQGEKKTQYF
TGTGCCAGCACCACTCAGCAGGGGGAGAAAAAGACCCAGTACTTC
>TRBD1|TRBV7-9|TRBJ2-1|-
CASSFSDRGYNEQFF
TGTGCCAGCAGCTTTTCGGACAGGGGATACAATGAGCAGTTCTTC
>-|TRBV13|TRBJ1-6|-
CASSLGQGLGSPLHF
TGTGCCAGCAGCTTAGGGCAGGGGTTGGGATCACCCCTCCACTTT
>TRBD2|TRBV7-9|TRBJ2-1|-
CASSPTLLAGGFNEQFF
TGTGCCAGCAGCCCTACACTCTTAGCGGGAGGCTTCAATGAGCAGTTCTTC
>-|TRBV18|TRBJ1-4|once
CASNLWPNEKLFF
TGTGCCAGCAACCTTTGGCCTAATGAAAAACTGTTTTTT
>TRBD1|TRBV4-3|TRBJ1-4|-
CASSQAPGQGNEKLFF
TGCGCCAGCAGCCAGGCACCGGGACAGGGTAATGAAAAACTGTTTTTT
>-|TRBV6-5|TRBJ2-5|-
CASSYSWGETQYF
TGTGCCAGCAGTTACTCTTGGGGGGAGACCCAGTACTTC
>TRBD1|TRBV19|TRBJ2-1|-
CASSIARDRGNDEQFF
TGTGCCAGTAGTATCGCACGGGACAGGGGGAACGATGAGCAGTTCTTC
>-|TRBV5-6|TRBJ1-2|-
CASSFSGGDYGYTF
TGTGCCAGCAGCTTTTCCGGGGGGGACTATGGCTACACCTTC
>TRBD2|TRBV7-2|TRBJ2-1|-
CASSPLAGGTWREQFF
TGTGCCAGCAGCCCCCTAGCGGGGGGGACCTGGAGGGAGCAGTTCTTC
>TRBD1|TRBV5-1|TRBJ2-2|-
CASSRTGTEEGGELFF
TGCGCCAGCAGCCGAACCGGGACAGAAGAGGGCGGGGAGCTGTTTTTT
>TRBD2|TRBV9|TRBJ2-1|-
CASSVTLAGAYNEQFF
TGTGCCAGCAGCGTAACGCTAGCGGGAGCCTACAATGAGCAGTTCTTC
>TRBD1|TRBV29-1|TRBJ2-1|-
CSSALGQGAWNEQFF
TGCAGCTCCGCCCTGGGACAGGGGGCTTGGAATGAGCAGTTCTTC
>TRBD1|TRBV19|TRBJ1-5|-
CASSTQTGRGPQHF
TGTGCCAGTAGTACCCAGACAGGGAGGGGGCCCCAGCATTTT
>-|TRBV19|TRBJ1-5|-
CASSMEAARTNQPQHF
TGTGCCAGTAGTATGGAGGCAGCCCGCACCAATCAGCCCCAGCATTTT
>-|TRBV28|TRBJ1-2|-
CASSFSDYGYTF
TGTGCCAGCAGTTTTTCGGACTATGGCTACACCTTC
>-|TRBV6-5|TRBJ1-2|once
CASSSIRGSYGYTF
TGTGCCAGCAGTTCGATCCGGGGGAGCTATGGCTACACCTTC
>-|TRBV6-5|TRBJ1-3|-
CASTPGGSGNTIYF
TGTGCCAGCACCCCCGGTGGGTCTGGAAACACCATATATTTT
>TRBD1|TRBV11-3|TRBJ2-4|-
CASSSGQKNIQYF
TGTGCCAGCAGCTCGGGACAGAAAAACATTCAGTACTTC
>TRBD2|TRBV11-2|TRBJ2-7|once
CASSQQRTSDEQYF
TGTGCCAGCAGCCAACAAAGGACTAGCGACGAGCAGTACTTC
>TRBD1|TRBV7-9|TRBJ1-1|-
CASSLAGTGGTEAFF
TGTGCCAGCAGCTTAGCTGGGACAGGGGGCACTGAAGCTTTCTTT
>TRBD2|TRBV19|TRBJ2-1|-
CASSGRADEQFF
TGTGCCAGTAGCGGGAGGGCCGATGAGCAGTTCTTC
>TRBD1|TRBV19|TRBJ1-1|few
CASRNRGRERNTEAFF
TGTGCCAGTAGGAACAGGGGGCGTGAACGAAACACTGAAGCTTTCTTT
>-|TRBV5-1|TRBJ1-5|few
CASSPGQYSNQPQHF
TGCGCCAGCAGCCCTGGACAGTATAGCAATCAGCCCCAGCATTTT
>TRBD1|TRBV18|TRBJ1-5|-
CASSPGTGGSQPQHF
TGTGCCAGCTCACCCGGGACAGGGGGATCTCAGCCCCAGCATTTT
>-|TRBV6-4|TRBJ2-3|-
CASSNFGGSTDTQYF
TGTGCCAGCAGCAACTTCGGCGGTAGCACAGATACGCAGTATTTT
>-|TRBV4-3|TRBJ1-1|-
CASSQDRAPTEAFF
TGCGCCAGCAGCCAAGATAGGGCCCCCACTGAAGCTTTCTTT
>-|TRBV7-7|TRBJ2-1|-
CASSSPRKSFSYNEQFF
TGTGCTAGCAGCTCTCCAAGGAAGAGCTTCTCCTACAATGAGCAGTTCTTC
>-|TRBV4-1|TRBJ1-5|once
CASSPLGFLLNQPQHF
TGCGCCAGCAGCCCACTCGGATTCTTACTCAATCAGCCCCAGCATTTT
>-|TRBV2|TRBJ2-6|-
CASSEGGLGANVLTF
TGTGCCAGCAGTGAGGGTGGGCTTGGGGCCAACGTCCTGACTTTC
>-|TRBV19|TRBJ1-4|-
CASRGTGYDEKLFF
TGTGCCAGTAGGGGGACCGGCTACGATGAAAAACTGTTTTTT
>TRBD1|TRBV23-1|TRBJ2-7|-
CASSGTGKVRDYEQYF
TGCGCCAGTTCGGGGACAGGCAAAGTGCGGGACTACGAGCAGTACTTC
>-|TRBV9|TRBJ2-2|-
CASSPEVTGELFF
TGTGCCAGCAGCCCTGAGGTGACCGGGGAGCTGTTTTTT
>TRBD2|TRBV27|TRBJ2-5|-
CASTLSGGAGETQYF
TGTGCCAGCACCCTCAGCGGGGGGGCGGGAGAGACCCAGTACTTC
>-|TRBV30|TRBJ2-2|-
CAWSVGLNTGELFF
TGTGCCTGGAGTGTAGGCCTAAACACCGGGGAGCTGTTTTTT
>-|TRBV6-5|TRBJ2-7|-
CASSSWGVGRNEQYF
TGTGCCAGCAGTTCTTGGGGGGTAGGGCGCAACGAGCAGTACTTC
>TRBD2|TRBV6-4|TRBJ2-3|-
CASSDRPSGSSTDTQYF
TGTGCCAGCAGTGACAGGCCAAGCGGGAGTTCCACAGATACGCAGTATTTT
>-|TRBV19|TRBJ1-5|-
CASQTWGQPQHF
TGTGCCAGTCAAACCTGGGGCCAGCCCCAGCATTTT
>-|TRBV21-1|TRBJ1-5|once
CASSKRAGRIPNNQPQHF
TGTGCCAGCAGCAAACGGGCAGGGAGAATCCCGAACAATCAGCCCCAGCATTTT
>TRBD2|TRBV25-1|TRBJ2-7|-
CVKRDGLCEQYF
TGTGTTAAGCGGGATGGTCTCTGCGAGCAGTACTTC
>-|TRBV7-9|TRBJ2-7|-
CASSWLDRDMYSYEQYF
TGTGCCAGCAGCTGGCTCGATCGGGACATGTACTCCTACGAGCAGTACTTC
>-|TRBV7-9|TRBJ1-1|once
CASSLGTANTEAFF
TGTGCCAGCAGCTTAGGGACCGCGAACACTGAAGCTTTCTTT
>-|TRBV19|TRBJ1-3|-
CASTPHPGSGSGNTIYF
TGTGCCAGCACTCCCCACCCAGGGTCGGGATCCGGAAACACCATATATTTT